A single sample gave rise to the 28 T cell receptor beta chains below, sequenced in a study of control samples from healthy donors and cancer patients. Method: immunoSEQ multiplex PCR; TCRdb's copy keeps in-frame clones and lacks some. In the table there are some 110,000 clones, 85% to 90% of which are singletons. The sequenced material came from PBMCs. The source of these receptors is a woman in her forties or fifties with colorectal cancer.

The chain is built from TRBV28 and TRBJ1-4; D unclear. V gave up 5 bases and J gave up 0 bases, with 10 bases separating them. CDR3 length: 15 residues. The germline V gene has CDR1 MDHEN and CDR2 SYDVKM. In DNA form, the CDR3 reads TGTGCCAGCAGTGTCTCGAGTGCAACTAATGAAAAACTGTTTTTT. Translated, it gives CASSVSSATNEKLFF. The full variable domain, rest sourced from reference TRBV28 and TRBJ1-4, is DVKVTQSSRYLVKRTGEKVFLECVQDMDHENMFWYRQDPGLGLRLIYFSYDVKMKEKGDIPEGYSVSREKKERFSLILESASTNQTSMYLCASSVSSATNEKLFFGSGTQLSVL.

The chain couples TRBV5-8 to TRBJ2-2; D possibly corresponds to TRBD2 (6 bases). Germline V gives CDR1 SGHTS, CDR2 YDEGEE. The CDR3 length is 15 residues. The ends were cut back, 3 bases at V and 6 bases at J, with 15 bases in the middle. The CDR3 nucleotides read TGTGCCAGCAGCTCTCTAGCGAATGACGCCGGGGAGCTGTTTTTT. This gives the protein CASSSLANDAGELFF.

The chain combines TRBV21-1 with TRBJ1-5. TRBV21-1 is listed as a pseudogene. The CDR3 loop spans 17 amino acids. The CDR3 spells CASTQSGGFGHNQPQHF. As DNA, the CDR3 is TGTGCCAGCACCCAAAGTGGGGGATTCGGTCACAATCAGCCCCAGCATTTT.

The chain uses TRBV5-6 and TRBJ1-2; D possibly corresponds to TRBD1 (5 bases). Deletions cut 7 bases from V and 5 bases from J, with 12 bases between. CDR1 and CDR2 (germline): SGHDT, YYEEEE. The CDR3 runs to 12 residues. CDR3 amino acids: CASDLRGYGYTF. The CDR3 region has the DNA TGTGCCAGCGACCTTCGGGGGTATGGCTACACCTTC.

The chain employs TRBV6-2 or TRBV6-3 and TRBJ1-5; 7 bases agree with TRBD1. CDR3 length: 18 residues. After removal of 6 bases from V and 1 base from J, the junction contained 15 bases not matched to a gene. The V gene's germline CDR1 is MNHEY and CDR2 SVGEGT. The CDR3 reads CASSPRFRGQWSNQPQHF. Written as DNA, the CDR3 is TGTGCCAGCAGCCCTCGTTTCCGGGGACAGTGGAGCAATCAGCCCCAGCATTTT.

The chain combines TRBV10-3 with TRBJ2-1; a weak D match, TRBD1 (6 bases). The CDR3 is made up of 15 amino acids. The germline gives CDR1 ENHRY, CDR2 SYGVKD. V dropped 2 bases and J dropped 4 bases, with 12 bases sitting between them. As DNA, the CDR3 is TGTGCCATCAGTGAGGAGGGGACAATTTACAATGAGCAGTTCTTC. Translation gives CAISEEGTIYNEQFF.

The genes are TRBV15 and TRBJ2-5, with D perhaps TRBD2 (6 bases). CDR3 length: 16 residues. Germline CDR1 and CDR2: LNHNV and YYDKDF (reference sequence). The V gene lost 0 bases and the J gene lost 5 bases, with 16 bases spanning the gap. CDR3 DNA sequence: TGTGCCACCAGCAGAGATTGGGGGGTTCGAGGGGAGACCCAGTACTTC. Its protein product is CATSRDWGVRGETQYF.

The chain combines TRBV19 with TRBJ2-7, with 9 bases lining up with TRBD1. Germline V gives CDR1 LNHDA, CDR2 SQIVND (reference sequence). There are 14 residues in the CDR3. V was pared by 6 bases and J by 7 bases, with 10 bases of the junction left unmatched. The CDR3 sequence is CASRTDRGQREQYF. CDR3 DNA: TGTGCCAGTAGGACGGACAGGGGACAGAGGGAGCAGTACTTC.

The V gene is TRBV10-3, the J gene TRBJ2-1; tentatively, D is TRBD2 (6 bases). Germline lookup yields CDR1 ENHRY and CDR2 SYGVKD. CDR3 size: 14 residues. V gave up 11 bases and J gave up 2 bases, with 16 bases separating them. For the CDR3, the DNA is TGTGCCTCGACGTATAGCGGCGCCTACAATGAGCAGTTCTTC. It is translated as CASTYSGAYNEQFF.

CDR3 protein: CASSQPGLAVYNEQFF. Here the CDR3 DNA reads TGTGCCAGCAGCCAACCGGGACTAGCGGTTTACAATGAGCAGTTCTTC. This rearrangement joins TRBV28 to TRBJ2-1; 11 nucleotides line up with TRBD2. The CDR3 runs to 16 residues. V lost 6 bases to trimming and J lost 4 bases; unmatched junction nucleotides: 8. Germline assignment: CDR1 MDHEN and CDR2 SYDVKM.

The chain is built from TRBV27 and TRBJ2-7, with D unclear. The V end was cut by 2 bases, the J end by 4 bases, with 9 bases between. CDR3 size: 13 residues. Looked up from germline, CDR1 is MNHEY and CDR2 is SMNVEV (reference sequence). The CDR3 reads CASSLLKHYEQYF. CDR3 coding DNA: TGTGCCAGCAGTTTACTCAAGCATTACGAGCAGTACTTC.

The chain combines TRBV28 with TRBJ2-1; 7 bases map to TRBD2. V shed 3 bases, J shed 1 base, and the junction held 15 bases outside the gene matches. Germline CDR1 is MDHEN and CDR2 is SYDVKM. The CDR3 sequence is 19 residues long. CDR3 DNA: TGTGCCAGCAGTTTTAGTCGCCTCCCGGCGGGAGTATCCTACAATGAGCAGTTCTTC. The encoded protein is CASSFSRLPAGVSYNEQFF.

In this sample, this clone turned up once. The chain carries TRBV5-8 and TRBJ1-2; the D is unclear. Germline CDR1 SGHTS, CDR2 YDEGEE. The germline V and J ends were trimmed by 0 bases and 7 bases, with 7 bases remaining between them. The CDR3 is 12 residues long. The CDR3 DNA reads as TGTGCCAGCAGCTTGGTAGGTCGTGGCTACACCTTC. Its protein product is CASSLVGRGYTF. The entire variable domain, with the rest obtained from reference TRBV5-8 and TRBJ1-2, is as follows: EAGVTQSPTHLIKTRGQQATLRCSPISGHTSVYWYQQALGLGLQFLLWYDEGEERNRGNFPPRFSGRQFPNYSSELNVNALELEDSALYLCASSLVGRGYTFGSGTRLTVV.

The CDR3 loop reads CATSRDYGADTQYF. In DNA form, the CDR3 reads TGTGCCACCAGCAGAGATTATGGGGCAGATACGCAGTATTTT. The chain links TRBV15 to TRBJ2-3, with D unresolved. V was cut by 0 bases and J by 4 bases, with 8 bases left in between. The CDR3 length is 14 residues. CDR1 LNHNV and CDR2 YYDKDF come from the germline V gene (reference sequence). Full variable domain (outside the CDR3, taken from reference TRBV15 and TRBJ2-3): DAMVIQNPRYQVTQFGKPVTLSCSQTLNHNVMYWYQQKSSQAPKLLFHYYDKDFNNEADTPDNFQSRRPNTSFCFLDIRSPGLGDTAMYLCATSRDYGADTQYFGPGTRLTVL.

A single count supports this clone. The J gene is TRBJ1-2, the V gene TRBV13; tentative D call: TRBD1 (6 bases). CDR3 length: 14 residues. V was cut by 0 bases and J by 8 bases, with 13 bases left in between. The germline V gene encodes CDR1 PRHDT and CDR2 FYEKMQ (reference sequence). This CDR3 reads CASSLGHSRGGYTF. DNA for the CDR3: TGTGCCAGCAGCTTAGGCCACTCAAGGGGGGGCTACACCTTC. Using reference TRBV13 and TRBJ1-2 for the parts outside the CDR3, the full variable domain is AAGVIQSPRHLIKEKRETATLKCYPIPRHDTVYWYQQGPGQDPQFLISFYEKMQSDKGSIPDRFSAQQFSDYHSELNMSSLELGDSALYFCASSLGHSRGGYTFGSGTRLTVV.

The rearrangement links TRBV20-1 to TRBJ2-7; D unclear. The CDR3 totals 11 residues. V was pared by 5 bases and J by 6 bases, with 11 bases between. CDR1 DFQATT and CDR2 SNEGSKA come from the germline V gene (reference sequence). The CDR3 sequence is CSAPILFEQYF. In DNA, the CDR3 is TGCAGTGCTCCTATACTTTTCGAGCAGTACTTC.

DNA for the CDR3: TGTGCCAGCAGTTTAAGAACAGATACGCAGTATTTT. Translation gives CASSLRTDTQYF. The chain combines TRBV12-3 or TRBV12-4 with TRBJ2-3; D is undetermined. Trimming removed 2 bases from V and 3 bases from J, with 3 bases in between. CDR3 size: 12 residues.

The chain uses TRBV5-1 and TRBJ2-7; 11 bases fit TRBD2. V was clipped by 3 bases and J by 4 bases; unmatched bases: 15. Germline lookup yields CDR1 SGHRS and CDR2 YFSETQ. The CDR3 extends over 18 amino acids. CDR3 bases: TGCGCCAGCAGCTCGACCGGGACTAGCGGTCCAGGACTGTACGAGCAGTACTTC. This gives the protein CASSSTGTSGPGLYEQYF.

The chain is built from TRBV19 and TRBJ2-7; 8 bases line up with TRBD2. The CDR3 has 15 amino acids. Per germline, CDR1 LNHDA and CDR2 SQIVND (reference sequence). V shed 0 bases and J 3 bases; nucleotides not matched to a gene: 4. CDR3 DNA: TGTGCCAGTAGTATAGACGGGGGGGTCAACTACGAGCAGTACTTC. This gives the protein CASSIDGGVNYEQYF.

V gene TRBV10-3 combines with J gene TRBJ1-4; D gene uncertain. CDR1 ENHRY and CDR2 SYGVKD come from the germline V gene. V lost 10 bases and J 8 bases, leaving 14 bases between the germline ends. There are 12 residues in the CDR3. The CDR3 loop reads CATSAGREKLFF. The CDR3 nucleotides read TGTGCCACCTCGGCCGGAAGAGAAAAACTGTTTTTT.

This chain uses TRBV2 with TRBJ2-1; D unresolved. The length of the CDR3 is 12 residues. Germline lookup yields CDR1 SNHLY and CDR2 FYNNEI. With 5 bases removed from V and 9 bases from J, the gap between germline ends came to 11 bases. The CDR3 is CASSTRGSEQFF. DNA of the CDR3: TGTGCCAGCAGTACAAGAGGTAGTGAGCAGTTCTTC.

The V and J genes are TRBV5-1 and TRBJ2-7; D might be TRBD1 (6 bases). This CDR3 region has 14 residues. V lost 7 bases and J 2 bases, leaving 16 bases between the germline ends. Looked up from germline, CDR1 is SGHRS and CDR2 is YFSETQ. For the CDR3, the DNA is TGCGCCAGCGGACATGACAGGCCTCCCTACGAGCAGTACTTC. This translates into CASGHDRPPYEQYF.

The chain links TRBV2 to TRBJ1-6; TRBD1 might be the D (5 bases). The CDR3 spans 14 residues. V was clipped by 8 bases and J by 6 bases, with 14 bases between them. From germline, CDR1 is SNHLY and CDR2 FYNNEI. CDR3 residues: CASGGSGSNSPLHF. For the CDR3, the DNA is TGTGCCAGCGGGGGGAGTGGGAGTAATTCACCCCTCCACTTT.

This clone was seen a single time. The chain joins TRBV2 to TRBJ1-5; 7 bases are shared with TRBD1. Germline V gene data show CDR1 as SNHLY and CDR2 as FYNNEI. The junction had 10 bases not matched to a gene; V was cut back by 8 bases and J by 9 bases. The CDR3 runs to 13 residues. The CDR3 DNA follows: TGTGCCAGCTCTAACAGGGGCCTCGGGCCCCAGCATTTT. It is translated as CASSNRGLGPQHF.

Turning to this clone: The same CDR3 arises from other DNA sequences in this sample as well. The rearrangement uses TRBV7-8 and TRBJ2-3, with 7 bases fitting TRBD1. The J segment lost 4 bases and the V segment lost 6 bases, leaving 13 bases of the junction unmatched. In germline, CDR1 is SGHVS, CDR2 FQNEAQ. This CDR3 spans 16 amino acids. CDR3 sequence reads: CASSPRDRGGSDTQYF. The CDR3 DNA is TGTGCCAGCAGTCCAAGGGACAGAGGAGGCTCAGATACGCAGTATTTT. The variable domain in full, with the rest retrieved from reference TRBV7-8 and TRBJ2-3, is GAGVSQSPRYKVAKRGQDVALRCDPISGHVSLFWYQQALGQGPEFLTYFQNEAQLDKSGLPSDRFFAERPEGSVSTLKIQRTQQEDSAVYLCASSPRDRGGSDTQYFGPGTRLTVL.

This chain links TRBV2 with TRBJ1-5; TRBD1 might be the D (6 bases). Deletions cut 7 bases from V and 7 bases from J, with 11 bases between. The CDR3 length is 12 residues. Germline CDR1 SNHLY, CDR2 FYNNEI. CDR3 DNA: TGTGCCAGCAATAGGGGGGACCAGCCCCAGCATTTT. This translates into CASNRGDQPQHF. Full variable domain (remainder filled in from reference TRBV2 and TRBJ1-5): EPEVTQTPSHQVTQMGQEVILRCVPISNHLYFYWYRQILGQKVEFLVSFYNNEISEKSEIFDDQFSVERPDGSNFTLKIRSTKLEDSAMYFCASNRGDQPQHFGDGTRLSIL.

The rearrangement links TRBV4-1 to TRBJ2-2; possible D gene TRBD1, 6 bases. The V gene's germline CDR1 is MGHRA and CDR2 YSYEKL. The CDR3 runs 15 residues. V was clipped by 3 bases and J by 5 bases, with 13 bases between them. CDR3: CASSHLRQATGELFF. The CDR3 DNA follows: TGCGCCAGCAGCCACCTACGACAGGCGACCGGGGAGCTGTTTTTT.

CDR3 nucleotides: TGCGCCAGCAGTCTTCCGGGGGATAATCAGCCCCAGCATTTT. Translating it yields CASSLPGDNQPQHF. The chain combines TRBV5-1 with TRBJ1-5, with D perhaps TRBD1 (5 bases). Germline V gives CDR1 SGHRS, CDR2 YFSETQ. The CDR3 is 14 amino acids. The V and J ends lost 5 bases and 4 bases respectively, with 13 bases between them.